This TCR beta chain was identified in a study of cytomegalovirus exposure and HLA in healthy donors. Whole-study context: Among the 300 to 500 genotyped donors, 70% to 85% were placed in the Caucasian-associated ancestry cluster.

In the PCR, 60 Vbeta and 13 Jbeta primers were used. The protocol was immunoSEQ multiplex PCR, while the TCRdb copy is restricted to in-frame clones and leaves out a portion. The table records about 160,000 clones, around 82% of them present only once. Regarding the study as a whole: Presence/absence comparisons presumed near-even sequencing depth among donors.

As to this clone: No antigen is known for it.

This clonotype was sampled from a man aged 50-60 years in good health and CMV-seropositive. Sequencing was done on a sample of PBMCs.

CDR3 in amino acids: CASSNPGLAGAYEQYF. DNA for the CDR3: TGTGCCAGCAGCAACCCGGGACTAGCGGGAGCCTACGAGCAGTACTTC. The gene calls are TRBV7-9 and TRBJ2-7; 14 bases are shared with TRBD2. J lost 2 bases, V lost 5 bases, and 5 bases had no gene match. CDR3 length: 16 residues. CDR1 and CDR2 (germline): SEHNR, FQNEAQ (reference sequence). Full variable domain (outside the CDR3, taken from reference TRBV7-9 and TRBJ2-7): DTGVSQNPRHKITKRGQNVTFRCDPISEHNRLYWYRQTLGQGPEFLTYFQNEAQLEKSRLLSDRFSAERPKGSFSTLEIQRTEQGDSAMYLCASSNPGLAGAYEQYFGPGTRLTVT.